A selection of T cell receptor beta chains follows, all from one sample in a study of type 1 regulatory T cells. TCRdb passed the reads through MiXCR, listing each CDR3 protein once. Here the sample spans fewer than 70,000 distinct CDR3 sequences, approximately 64% being singletons. Antigens of these TCRs are unknown. Input material: cultured T cells, either the whole culture or a sorted T cell fraction (not recorded which). These receptors were obtained from a human donor in good health. The CDR3 runs from the conserved cysteine through the conserved F or W. A D gene is named only where the DNA matches it firmly. Size is omitted from some rows. Given values are once, few, many or a class for expanded clones.

j_call	clone_size	d_call	v_call	cdr3_nt	cdr3_aa
TRBJ2-1	once	TRBD2	TRBV7-9	TGTGCCAGCAGTCCCGGGACTAGCGGGAGCGTCAATAATGAGCAGTTCTTC	CASSPGTSGSVNNEQFF
TRBJ2-3	.	.	TRBV7-9	TGTGCCAGCAGCTCGAGGGCCTCATACGTGGCAGATACGCAGTATTTT	CASSSRASYVADTQYF
TRBJ2-6	.	.	TRBV9	TGTGCCAGCAGCGGGGGGACGAGGGGTTTTGGGGCCAACGTCCTGACTTTC	CASSGGTRGFGANVLTF
TRBJ2-1	.	TRBD2	TRBV20-1	TGCAGTGCGGGAAGGGGACTAGCTTTGGATGAGCAGTTCTTC	CSAGRGLALDEQFF
TRBJ2-7	.	TRBD1	TRBV20-1	TGCAGTGCTAGAGATCCACTCGGGACAGCGAACTTC	CSARDPLGTANF
TRBJ2-3	.	.	TRBV11-2	TGTGCCAGCAGCTTATTCCGACTGGGAACAGATACGCAGTATTTT	CASSLFRLGTDTQYF
TRBJ2-1	.	.	TRBV4-1	TGCGCCAGCAGCCAGGACCCGTGGGGTGAGCAGTTCTTC	CASSQDPWGEQFF
TRBJ2-7	.	TRBD1	TRBV7-2	TGTGCCAGCAGCTTACGGACAGGTACCTACGAGCAGTACTTC	CASSLRTGTYEQYF
TRBJ1-4	.	TRBD1	TRBV20-1	TGCAGTGCTAGAGATCTTGGCAGGGGGAATGAAAAACTGTTTTTT	CSARDLGRGNEKLFF
TRBJ1-2	.	.	TRBV7-9	TGTGCCAGCAGCTTAGATTCGGGGGATTACGATGGCTACACCTTC	CASSLDSGDYDGYTF
TRBJ2-3	.	TRBD2	TRBV10-2	TGCGCCAGCAGAGACGGACTAGCGGGAGAGGCGGATACGCAGTATTTT	CASRDGLAGEADTQYF
TRBJ1-2	.	TRBD1	TRBV4-3	TGTGCCAGCAGCCCACAGTCAGGGACAGGGGGCTCTAACTATGGCTACACCTTC	CASSPQSGTGGSNYGYTF
TRBJ1-1	.	TRBD1	TRBV4-1	TGCGCCAGCAGCTTAGCCGAGACAGGGGGTTTATCAATGAACACTGAAGCTTTCTTT	CASSLAETGGLSMNTEAFF
TRBJ2-7	.	.	TRBV5-1	TGCGCCAGCAGCTCCCCAGGTGGCGAGCAGTACTTC	CASSSPGGEQYF
TRBJ1-1	.	TRBD1	TRBV5-1	TGCGCCAGCAGCACGGACAGGGATACTGAAGCTTTCTTT	CASSTDRDTEAFF
TRBJ2-7	.	.	TRBV5-1	TGCGCCAGCAGCTTGGGGAAATCGAGTGTCTACGAGCAGTACTTC	CASSLGKSSVYEQYF
TRBJ1-6	few	.	TRBV9	TGTGCCAGCAGCGTAGATGAGAGGGCCCTCCACTTT	CASSVDERALHF
TRBJ1-4	.	.	TRBV12-3/TRBV12-4	TGTGCCAGCAGTTTAAGGAGTAATGAAAAACTGTTTTTT	CASSLRSNEKLFF